This T cell receptor (beta chain) stems from a study of T cells after yellow fever vaccination. Study-level information: Fractions containing few cells were prepared with SMART-Seq v4 Ultra Low Input.

The CDR3 totals 13 residues. Looked up from germline, CDR1 is SNHLY and CDR2 is FYNNEI. The V end lost 8 bases, the J end lost 2 bases, and 12 bases lay between the germline ends. Synthesis of TCR cDNA relied on 5'RACE template switching, which attached a universal primer site and UMIs. TCRdb reprocessed the 5' RACE reads via MiXCR and lists one record per CDR3 protein. The sample has about 240,000 distinct CDR3 sequences; 6.9% are singletons. As concerns this clonotype: Antigen: not known.

Study observations and caveats: Reappearing after the booster were most of the clones from primary vaccination (around 95% CD4, 88% CD8). Only a minor proportion of clonotypes was detected across both CD4 and CD8 compartments.

V and J are TRBV2 and TRBJ1-1; D call uncertain. Sequenced material: CD4+ T cells sorted from PBMCs, taken 15 days after the yellow fever booster vaccination. The receptor was derived from a man aged 25 to 40 who received the YFV17D yellow fever vaccine. As DNA, the CDR3 is TGTGCCAGCGGAGACCAACGTAACACTGAAGCTTTCTTT. Amino acid sequence: CASGDQRNTEAFF.